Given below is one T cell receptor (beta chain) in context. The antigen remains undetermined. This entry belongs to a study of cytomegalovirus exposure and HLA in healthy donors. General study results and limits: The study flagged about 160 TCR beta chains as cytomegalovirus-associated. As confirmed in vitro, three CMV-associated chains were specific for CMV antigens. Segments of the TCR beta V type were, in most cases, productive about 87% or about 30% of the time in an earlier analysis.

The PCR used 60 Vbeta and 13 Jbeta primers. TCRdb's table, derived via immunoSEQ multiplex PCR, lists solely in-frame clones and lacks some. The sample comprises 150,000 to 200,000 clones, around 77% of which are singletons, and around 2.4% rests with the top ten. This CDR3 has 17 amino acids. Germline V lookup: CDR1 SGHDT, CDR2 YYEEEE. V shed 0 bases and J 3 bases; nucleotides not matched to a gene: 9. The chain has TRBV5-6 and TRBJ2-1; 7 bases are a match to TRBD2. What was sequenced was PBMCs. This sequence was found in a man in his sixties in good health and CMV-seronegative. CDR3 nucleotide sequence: TGTGCCAGCAGCTTGGTTGTTAGCGGGTACTTCTACAATGAGCAGTTCTTC. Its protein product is CASSLVVSGYFYNEQFF.